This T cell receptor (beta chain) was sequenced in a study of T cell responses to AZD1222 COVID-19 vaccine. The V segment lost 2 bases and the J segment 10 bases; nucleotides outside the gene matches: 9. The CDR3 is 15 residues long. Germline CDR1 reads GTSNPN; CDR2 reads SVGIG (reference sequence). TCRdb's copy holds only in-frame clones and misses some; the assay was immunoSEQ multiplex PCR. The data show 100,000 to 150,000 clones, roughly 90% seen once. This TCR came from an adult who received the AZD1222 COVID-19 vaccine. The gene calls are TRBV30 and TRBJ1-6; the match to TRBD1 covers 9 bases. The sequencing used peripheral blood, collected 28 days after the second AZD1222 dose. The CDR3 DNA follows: TGTGCCTGGAGTTTGCGGGGACAGGGAGTCTCACCCCTCCACTTT. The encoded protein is CAWSLRGQGVSPLHF.